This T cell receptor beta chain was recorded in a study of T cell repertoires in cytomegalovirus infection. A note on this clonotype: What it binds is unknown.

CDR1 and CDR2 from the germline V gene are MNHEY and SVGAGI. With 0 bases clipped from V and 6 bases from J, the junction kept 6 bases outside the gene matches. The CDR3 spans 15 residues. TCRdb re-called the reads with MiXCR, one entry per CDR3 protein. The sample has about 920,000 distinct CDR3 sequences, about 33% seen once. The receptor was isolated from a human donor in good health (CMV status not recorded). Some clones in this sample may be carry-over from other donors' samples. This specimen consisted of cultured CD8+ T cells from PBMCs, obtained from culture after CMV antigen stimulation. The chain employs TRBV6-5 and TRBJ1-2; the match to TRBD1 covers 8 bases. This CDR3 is CASSYSTGDRDGYTF. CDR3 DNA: TGTGCCAGCAGTTACTCGACAGGGGATAGGGATGGCTACACCTTC.